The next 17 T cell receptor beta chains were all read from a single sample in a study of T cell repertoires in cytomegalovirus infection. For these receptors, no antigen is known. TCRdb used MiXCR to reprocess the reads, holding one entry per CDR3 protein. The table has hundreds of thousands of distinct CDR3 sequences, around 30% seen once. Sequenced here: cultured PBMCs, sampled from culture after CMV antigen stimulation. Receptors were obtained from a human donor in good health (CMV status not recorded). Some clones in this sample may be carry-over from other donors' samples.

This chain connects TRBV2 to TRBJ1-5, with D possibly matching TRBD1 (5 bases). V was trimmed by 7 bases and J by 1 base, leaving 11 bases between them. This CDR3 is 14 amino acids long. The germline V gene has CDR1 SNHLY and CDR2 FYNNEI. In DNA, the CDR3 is TGTGCCAGCAATATAGACAGCAGCAATCAGCCCCAGCATTTT. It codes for CASNIDSSNQPQHF.

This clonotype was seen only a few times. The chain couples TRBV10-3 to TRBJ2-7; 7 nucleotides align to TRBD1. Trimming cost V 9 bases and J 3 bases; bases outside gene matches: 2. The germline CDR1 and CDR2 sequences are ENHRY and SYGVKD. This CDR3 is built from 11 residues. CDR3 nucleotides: TGTGCCATGGGGGACAGCTACGAGCAGTACTTC. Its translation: CAMGDSYEQYF.

CDR3 DNA sequence: TGTGCCAGCAGCAACACGGACAGGGACACTGAAGCTTTCTTT. Amino acids: CASSNTDRDTEAFF. The chain joins TRBV7-2 to TRBJ1-1, with 8 bases that match TRBD1. V trimming: 5 bases; J trimming: 3 bases; junction bases outside the gene matches: 5. The CDR3 covers 14 residues. Germline V gene sequence: CDR1 SGHTA, CDR2 FQGNSA.

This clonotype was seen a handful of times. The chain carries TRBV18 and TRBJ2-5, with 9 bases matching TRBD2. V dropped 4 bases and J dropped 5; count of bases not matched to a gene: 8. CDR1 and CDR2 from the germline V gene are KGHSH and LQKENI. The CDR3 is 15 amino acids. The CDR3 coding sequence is TGTGCCAGCTCACTCCTACTAGCGGGTGTGGAGACCCAGTACTTC. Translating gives CASSLLLAGVETQYF.

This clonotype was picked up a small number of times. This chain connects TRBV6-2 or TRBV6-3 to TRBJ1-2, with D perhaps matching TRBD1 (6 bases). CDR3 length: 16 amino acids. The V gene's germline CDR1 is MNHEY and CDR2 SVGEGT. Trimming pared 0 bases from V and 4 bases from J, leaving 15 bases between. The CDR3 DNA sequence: TGTGCCAGCAGTTACTCGACGTTTCAGGGGAGCTATGGCTACACCTTC. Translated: CASSYSTFQGSYGYTF.

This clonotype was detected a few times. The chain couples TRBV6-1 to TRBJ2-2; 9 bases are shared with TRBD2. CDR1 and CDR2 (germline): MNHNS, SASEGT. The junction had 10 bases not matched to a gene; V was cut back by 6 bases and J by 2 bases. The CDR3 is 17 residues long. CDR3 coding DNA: TGTGCCAGCAGCGGCACGGCGGGGGGGCCCAACACCGGGGAGCTGTTTTTT. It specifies CASSGTAGGPNTGELFF.

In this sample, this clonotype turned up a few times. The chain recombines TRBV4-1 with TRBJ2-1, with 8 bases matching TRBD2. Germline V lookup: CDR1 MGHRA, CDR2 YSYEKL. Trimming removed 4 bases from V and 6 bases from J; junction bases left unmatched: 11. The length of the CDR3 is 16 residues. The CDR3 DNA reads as TGCGCCAGCAGCCTCCGGGGAGCGGGAGTTGGCAATGAGCAGTTCTTC. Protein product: CASSLRGAGVGNEQFF.

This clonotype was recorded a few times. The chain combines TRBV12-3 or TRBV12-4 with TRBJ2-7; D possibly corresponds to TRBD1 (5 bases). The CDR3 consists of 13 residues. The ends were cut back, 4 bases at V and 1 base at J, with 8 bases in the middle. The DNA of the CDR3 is TGTGCCAGCAGTTACGACAGTTCCTACGAGCAGTACTTC. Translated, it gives CASSYDSSYEQYF.

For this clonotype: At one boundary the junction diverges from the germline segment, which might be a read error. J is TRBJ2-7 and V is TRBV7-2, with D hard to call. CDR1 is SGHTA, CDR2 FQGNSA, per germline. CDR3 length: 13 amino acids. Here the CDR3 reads CASSLGGRKEQSF. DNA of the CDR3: TGTGCCAGCAGCTTAGGCGGACGTAAAGAGCAGTCGTTC.

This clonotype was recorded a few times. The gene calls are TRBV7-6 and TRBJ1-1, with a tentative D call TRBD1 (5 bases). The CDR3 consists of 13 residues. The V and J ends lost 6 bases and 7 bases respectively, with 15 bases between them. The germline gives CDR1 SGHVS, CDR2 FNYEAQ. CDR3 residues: CASSLILGGEAFF. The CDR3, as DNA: TGTGCCAGCAGTCTCATCCTTGGGGGTGAAGCTTTCTTT. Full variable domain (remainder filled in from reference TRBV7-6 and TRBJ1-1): GAGVSQSPRYKVTKRGQDVALRCDPISGHVSLYWYRQALGQGPEFLTYFNYEAQQDKSGLPNDRFSAERPEGSISTLTIQRTEQRDSAMYRCASSLILGGEAFFGQGTRLTVV.

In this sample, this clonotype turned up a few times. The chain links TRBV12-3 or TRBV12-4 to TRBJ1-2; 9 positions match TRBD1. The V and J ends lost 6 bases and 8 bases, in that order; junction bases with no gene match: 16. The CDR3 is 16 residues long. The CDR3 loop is CASSSGTGNAFKGYTF. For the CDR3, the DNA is TGTGCCAGCAGCTCCGGGACAGGGAATGCCTTCAAAGGCTACACCTTC.

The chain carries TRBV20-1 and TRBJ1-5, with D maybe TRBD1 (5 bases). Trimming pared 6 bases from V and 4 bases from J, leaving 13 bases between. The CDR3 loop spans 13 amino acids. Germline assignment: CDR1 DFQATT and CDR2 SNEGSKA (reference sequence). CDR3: CSASRDLNQPQHF. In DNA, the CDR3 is TGCAGTGCCAGCAGGGACCTAAATCAGCCCCAGCATTTT.

CDR3 region: CASKSSGEQYF. The DNA of the CDR3 is TGTGCCAGCAAATCAAGCGGCGAGCAGTACTTC. V and J are TRBV11-2 and TRBJ2-7, with D possibly being TRBD2 (5 bases). The CDR3 consists of 11 residues. Looked up from germline, CDR1 is SGHAT and CDR2 is FQNNGV. The V end lost 7 bases, the J end lost 6 bases, and 10 bases lay between the germline ends.

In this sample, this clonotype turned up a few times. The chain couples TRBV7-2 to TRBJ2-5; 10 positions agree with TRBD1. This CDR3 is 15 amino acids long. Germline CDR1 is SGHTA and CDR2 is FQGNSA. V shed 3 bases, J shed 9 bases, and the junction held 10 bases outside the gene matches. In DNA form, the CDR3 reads TGTGCCAGCAGCTTGGTAGGACAGGGGGGCATGTCCCAGTACTTC. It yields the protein CASSLVGQGGMSQYF.

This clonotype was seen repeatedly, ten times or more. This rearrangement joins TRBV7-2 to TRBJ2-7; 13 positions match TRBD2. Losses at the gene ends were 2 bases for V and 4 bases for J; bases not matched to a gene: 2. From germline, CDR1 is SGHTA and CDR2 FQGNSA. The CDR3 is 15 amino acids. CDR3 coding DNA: TGTGCCAGCAGCTTAAGACTAGCGGGAGGTTACGAGCAGTACTTC. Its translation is CASSLRLAGGYEQYF.

CDR3 bases: TGCAGTGCGTCGACTAGCGGGGGGTATCAGTTCTTC. Residues: CSASTSGGYQFF. The chain uses TRBV20-1 and TRBJ2-1; TRBD2 matches 13 bases. This CDR3 is built from 12 residues. Trimming cost V 6 bases and J 13 bases; bases outside gene matches: 6. Germline V gene lookup returns CDR1 DFQATT and CDR2 SNEGSKA (reference sequence).

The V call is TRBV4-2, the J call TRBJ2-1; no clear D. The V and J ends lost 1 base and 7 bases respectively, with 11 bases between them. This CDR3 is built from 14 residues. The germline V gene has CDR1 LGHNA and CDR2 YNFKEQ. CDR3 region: CASSQVGGSNEQFF. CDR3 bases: TGTGCCAGCAGCCAAGTGGGCGGTTCGAATGAGCAGTTCTTC.